Listed here are 18 T cell receptor beta chains from one sample, sequenced in a study of monozygotic twins with inflammatory bowel disease. One entry per CDR3 protein, without DNA, is what TCRdb gives after re-calling the 5' RACE reads. This sample's table reports approximately 110,000 distinct CDR3 sequences. The sequencing sample was made of blood. All receptors come from a human donor with ulcerative colitis or Crohn's disease, or a healthy co-twin of an affected twin (not recorded which).

The V call is TRBV5-1, the J call TRBJ2-3. The germline CDR1 and CDR2 sequences are SGHRS and YFSETQ. CDR3 length: 13 residues. CDR3 in amino acids: CASSLTPPEAQYF.

V and J are TRBV28 and TRBJ2-1; the TCRdb call, TRBD1, lacks DNA for checking. This CDR3 contains 14 residues. Germline-derived CDR1 and CDR2 are MDHEN and SYDVKM. The CDR3 region is CASSLRAPGNEQFF.

The rearrangement joins TRBV9 to TRBJ2-1; TCRdb returns TRBD1, unconfirmable since there is no DNA. CDR3 length equals 14 residues. Germline V gene data show CDR1 as SGDLS and CDR2 as YYNGEE. The chain's CDR3 is CASSLPGQGSEQFF.

J is TRBJ2-1 and V is TRBV7-2; with no DNA, the TCRdb D assignment of TRBD1 cannot be verified. Germline V CDR1 and CDR2: SGHTA, FQGNSA. The CDR3 has 14 residues. CDR3 in amino acids: CASSHGTVYNEQFF.

The V and J genes are TRBV3-1 and TRBJ1-1. CDR1 and CDR2 from the germline V gene are LGHDT and YNNKEL (reference sequence). This CDR3 comprises 13 residues. CDR3 in amino acids: CASSQAWGTEAFF.

The V gene is TRBV3-1, the J gene TRBJ2-1; the D call of TRBD1 rests on TCRdb alone, since no DNA is present to check it. CDR3 length: 15 residues. The germline V gene encodes CDR1 LGHDT and CDR2 YNNKEL (reference sequence). CDR3 loop: CASSPSGGAYNEQFF.

The chain carries TRBV12-3 or TRBV12-4 and TRBJ2-7; TCRdb proposes TRBD2, but this gene call is untestable without DNA. The length of the CDR3 is 16 residues. This chain's CDR3 is CASSLGTRAFHYEQYF.

The J gene is TRBJ2-1, the V gene TRBV4-2; the TRBD1 assignment by TCRdb is unverifiable without DNA. Germline CDR1 LGHNA, CDR2 YNFKEQ. The CDR3 has 14 residues. CDR3 sequence: CASSQDPRDNEQFF.

The chain recombines TRBV18 with TRBJ2-1; TCRdb gives TRBD1 as the D gene, but with no DNA this cannot be confirmed. The CDR3 is 16 residues long. Germline values: CDR1 KGHSH, CDR2 LQKENI. CDR3 residues: CASSRGGAGSYNEQFF. Full variable domain (outside the CDR3, taken from reference TRBV18 and TRBJ2-1): NAGVMQNPRHLVRRRGQEARLRCSPMKGHSHVYWYRQLPEEGLKFMVYLQKENIIDESGMPKERFSAEFPKEGPSILRIQQVVRGDSAAYFCASSRGGAGSYNEQFFGPGTRLTVL.

V and J are TRBV5-1 and TRBJ2-1; absent DNA, TCRdb's TRBD2 call cannot be checked. Germline values: CDR1 SGHRS, CDR2 YFSETQ. The CDR3 spans 17 residues. The CDR3: CASSFGLAGGSWNEQFF.

V usage is TRBV7-2 and J usage is TRBJ2-1; the D gene TCRdb calls, TRBD1, cannot be checked with no DNA. Germline V gene lookup returns CDR1 SGHTA and CDR2 FQGNSA. The CDR3 totals 14 residues. The CDR3 loop is CASSFNRGDNEQFF.

The chain joins TRBV14 to TRBJ1-1; TCRdb selects TRBD1, and the lack of DNA leaves this call unchecked. CDR1 and CDR2 (germline): SGHDN, FVKESK. CDR3 length equals 13 residues. The CDR3: CASSAVLGGQAFF.

This rearrangement joins TRBV19 to TRBJ1-1; TCRdb's D gene call, TRBD1, goes unchecked for lack of DNA. CDR3 length equals 14 residues. Germline-derived CDR1 and CDR2 are LNHDA and SQIVND (reference sequence). The CDR3 sequence is CASSMGQRNTEAFF.

V and J are TRBV5-4 and TRBJ2-7. Germline loops: CDR1 SGHNT, CDR2 YYREEE (reference sequence). The CDR3 extends over 14 amino acids. The CDR3 region is CASSLDRGTYEQYF. Looking up the rest from reference TRBV5-4 and TRBJ2-7 gives the full variable domain: ETGVTQSPTHLIKTRGQQVTLRCSSQSGHNTVSWYQQALGQGPQFIFQYYREEENGRGNFPPRFSGLQFPNYSSELNVNALELDDSALYLCASSLDRGTYEQYFGPGTRLTVT.

This CDR3 reads CASSTDRDRVYEQYF. The V call is TRBV11-2, the J call TRBJ2-7; the TRBD1 assignment by TCRdb is unverifiable without DNA. Germline V gives CDR1 SGHAT, CDR2 FQNNGV. The length of the CDR3 is 15 residues.

The chain couples TRBV7-2 to TRBJ2-7. CDR3 length: 15 amino acids. The germline gives CDR1 SGHTA, CDR2 FQGNSA. CDR3 sequence reads: CASSLSGGGSYEQYF. Drawing the rest from reference TRBV7-2 and TRBJ2-7, the complete variable domain is GAGVSQSPSNKVTEKGKDVELRCDPISGHTALYWYRQSLGQGLEFLIYFQGNSAPDKSGLPSDRFSAERTGGSVSTLTIQRTQQEDSAVYLCASSLSGGGSYEQYFGPGTRLTVT.

V usage is TRBV20-1 and J usage is TRBJ2-5; TCRdb reports TRBD2, a call that lacks DNA to check it against. This CDR3 comprises 13 residues. Germline V gene data show CDR1 as DFQATT and CDR2 as SNEGSKA (reference sequence). This CDR3 is CSARGLREETQYF.

V is TRBV20-1 and J is TRBJ1-1; TCRdb outputs TRBD1, but without DNA this stays unchecked. Germline-derived CDR1 and CDR2 are DFQATT and SNEGSKA (reference sequence). The CDR3 is made up of 13 amino acids. CDR3: CSARRTGITEAFF.